A selection of T cell receptor beta chains follows, all from one sample in a study of cytomegalovirus exposure and HLA in healthy donors. TCRdb's table, derived via immunoSEQ multiplex PCR, lists solely in-frame clones and lacks some. The sample includes about 140,000 clones, approximately 80% of them seen just once. Sequencing used PBMCs. These receptor sequences come from a woman aged 40 to 55 in good health and CMV-seronegative. Each CDR3 is given without its conserved first and last residue. The D gene is left open where the match is weak. Clone size is stated in some rows and not others, as once, few, many or a class when expanded.

>TRBV19|NA|TRBJ2-7|NA
ASSIVGYEQY
>TRBV7-7|TRBD1|TRBJ2-7|few
ASSLGTGIDEQY
>TRBV6-1|NA|TRBJ1-4|NA
ASSEAGDRWKLF
>TRBV7-2|TRBD1|TRBJ2-7|NA
ASTQGAYEQY
>TRBV27|NA|TRBJ2-7|NA
ASSLTPRGGEQY
>TRBV11-3|TRBD2|TRBJ2-2|NA
ASSLLGLAGTGELF
>TRBV13|TRBD2|TRBJ2-3|NA
ASSISGSTDTQY
>TRBV19|TRBD1|TRBJ1-1|NA
ASSFSLSGTAD
>TRBV7-9|TRBD2|TRBJ2-7|NA
ASSFKGLGVDEQY
>TRBV5-6|TRBD1|TRBJ2-7|NA
ASSLPGGKYSYEQY
>TRBV28|TRBD1|TRBJ1-4|few
ASSLNPRGIGEKLF
>TRBV27|TRBD1|TRBJ2-2|NA
ASSRDRGSGELF
>TRBV28|NA|TRBJ2-7|NA
ASCRTAYEQY
>TRBV4-2|NA|TRBJ1-2|NA
ASSQERSAGAFGYT
>TRBV5-4|NA|TRBJ2-6|few
ASSLAPTDGGANVLT
>TRBV28|TRBD1|TRBJ1-5|once
ASSYDRGASNQPQH
>TRBV14|NA|TRBJ1-6|NA
ASSQGFRNSPLH
>TRBV7-8|NA|TRBJ2-5|NA
ASSLVGGGTYQETQY
>TRBV27|TRBD1|TRBJ1-1|NA
ASNRQGAKNTEAF
>TRBV6-5|NA|TRBJ2-2|NA
ASRHRGGGELF
>TRBV9|TRBD2|TRBJ2-7|few
ASSVGGTSGSVTYEQY
>TRBV23-1|NA|TRBJ2-7|once
ASSQNSGTGYISYEQY
>TRBV2|TRBD1|TRBJ1-2|NA
ASGQVPGYGYT
>TRBV5-4|NA|TRBJ2-1|NA
ASSFGGRAHEQF
>TRBV4-3|NA|TRBJ2-1|NA
ASSPQVGVNEQF
>TRBV6-1|NA|TRBJ1-1|once
ASRGQLNTEAF
>TRBV4-3|TRBD2|TRBJ2-2|NA
ASSQSLAGDNTGELF
>TRBV19|TRBD1|TRBJ2-5|NA
ASSTSDRGPQTQY
>TRBV5-1|NA|TRBJ2-1|NA
ASSFGGPTSYNEQF
>TRBV4-3|TRBD2|TRBJ2-3|NA
ASSQGALAGRDTQY
>TRBV7-9|TRBD2|TRBJ2-7|NA
ASSPNGTSGNEQY
>TRBV6-6|NA|TRBJ1-4|few
ASSQRTATNEKLF
>TRBV7-9|TRBD1|TRBJ1-2|NA
SSSRDRVYGYT
>TRBV7-3|NA|TRBJ1-1|NA
ASSLGGQNTEAF
>TRBV9|NA|TRBJ2-7|NA
ASSPGVRRADSYHYEQY
>TRBV5-6|NA|TRBJ1-5|few
ASSLMYSNQPQH
>TRBV19|TRBD1|TRBJ1-2|NA
ASSMGLGQNYGYT
>TRBV5-6|NA|TRBJ1-3|NA
ASSPRRGWGNTIY
>TRBV11-2|NA|TRBJ2-7|NA
ASSLEEQY
>TRBV19|TRBD2|TRBJ2-1|NA
ASLGTSGSDEQF
>TRBV6-4|NA|TRBJ1-5|NA
ASSEQYSNQPQH
>TRBV10-1|TRBD2|NA|NA
ASSETPGPYPPGTSGNEQY
>TRBV9|NA|TRBJ1-2|NA
ASSGPHGAVYGYT
>TRBV19|NA|TRBJ1-6|NA
ASKTGESPLH
>TRBV7-2|TRBD1|TRBJ2-5|NA
ASSLSWTGEETQY
>TRBV4-2|NA|TRBJ1-4|few
ASSQGSQYNEKLF
>TRBV28|TRBD2|TRBJ2-7|NA
ASSSRLAGAYEQY
>TRBV27|NA|TRBJ1-3|NA
ASSSPGNTIY
>TRBV28|TRBD1|TRBJ2-7|NA
ASSQPGQGERAYYEQY
>TRBV4-1|TRBD2|TRBJ2-1|NA
ASSQGLAEPIYNEQF
>TRBV7-2|TRBD1|TRBJ2-7|NA
ASSLVFLGQGIYEQY
>TRBV7-2|NA|TRBJ2-1|NA
ASSSRRSYNEQF
>TRBV4-2|NA|TRBJ1-1|NA
ASSPGGTLNTEAF
>TRBV27|NA|TRBJ2-5|few
ASSQRTQETQY